This T cell receptor beta chain was sequenced for a study of shared clonotypes between healthy human individuals (dated by TCRdb to 2020 to 2022). Some background on the complete study: Three men and two women, aged 18 to 49 years, made up the cohort. Per donor, three plates each were used for CD4 naive and CD4 memory, two for CD8 naive, and one for CD8 memory. Blood TCR repertoires of a handful of healthy adults were deeply sequenced to estimate repertoire size and the extent of clonotype sharing between individuals. Libraries were prepared and TCR repertoires were sequenced by different laboratories using diverse techniques, in order to increase sequencing depth and limit assay-specific biases. Leukapheresis yielded between about 0.9 and 8.9 billion PBMCs per donor.

On this clone: It has no known antigen specificity. No per-base quality is available; no much larger clone lies one base away.

Using the deep immunoSEQ assay, TCR CDR3 regions were amplified from genomic DNA by multiplex PCR. Extracted genomic DNA from each cell subset was spread evenly across all wells of several immunoSEQ 96-well plates, with each plate serving as a replicate. For sorted subsets, approximately 0.2 ug of genomic DNA, equivalent to 25,000 to 30,000 T cell genomes, went into each replicate PCR. The purified libraries were quantified using a Qubit 3.0 fluorometer, sized with a Bioanalyzer 2100, and then quantified again using the KAPA Library Quantification kit. Every immunoSEQ 96-well plate was sequenced on a separate single-read 150-cycle Illumina NextSeq 550 flow cell. Regarding the original processing steps: Because only junctional sequences without quality scores were contained in the immunoSEQ output, filtering matching that applied to full-length reads could not be performed. Sequences were annotated with PyIR, a Python wrapper for IgBLAST v1.9, using IMGT germline references to assign V/J genes and CDR3. Any read was removed if the V/J assignment was weak (E-value above 1e-6), the CDR3 was missing, or the read contained stop codons, out-of-frame junctions, or ambiguous translated residues. A V3J clonotype was defined by an identical inferred V gene, J gene, and CDR3 amino acid sequence. To compute the percentage overlap between repertoires, the number of shared unique clonotypes was divided by the size of the smaller repertoire. Richness of each repertoire was evaluated using RTK rarefaction, the Chao1 estimator, and Recon v2.1 estimates of unobserved clonotypes. OLGA was used to compute generation probabilities for all TCRbeta clonotypes that the gDNA method yielded from a few donors. The immuneACCESS repertoire file appears here via TCRdb, limited to in-frame rearrangements. These files lack a portion of the clones; in checked studies, under half of the deficit traces to unresolved V genes, and the cause of the others is not known. V, J and clone size derive from that table, while D and trimming were established from the DNA sequence. Counted in this sample were some 650,000 clones; around 97% of them appeared once. The top ten clonotypes cover about 0.06% of the sample.

Donors were healthy HIV-negative adults with no recently reported acute infections or vaccinations. All donors were Caucasian adults living in Nashville, Tennessee, USA. CD4+ T cells were enriched through magnetic negative selection, after which naive cells were positively selected on CD45RA and the remaining negative fraction served as the memory subset. Blood was obtained by leukapheresis, after which PBMCs were separated by Ficoll-Histopaque density gradient centrifugation and cryopreserved in liquid nitrogen vapor phase. Purity and quantity of every magnetically sorted T cell population were checked by analytical flow cytometry. Genomic DNA was isolated from every sorted fraction and measured by UV absorbance on a Nanodrop 2000c. Findings and caveats that apply to the study as a whole: Compared with non-shared clonotypes, clonotypes shared by all four sorted-subset donors had higher generation probabilities. Naive subsets generally had larger estimated clonotype richness than memory subsets did. About 5% of naive CD4, 3.5% of naive CD8, 2.3% of memory CD4, and around 0.4% of memory CD8 clonotypes were shared across a few donors. Pairwise subsampling indicated that sequencing depth was expected to affect the degree of clonotype sharing among donors. Incomplete sequencing was indicated by rarefaction of sorted-subset datasets, despite the large sequencing depth. Sampling was restricted to blood, and TCR repertoires in tissue are likely to differ from TCR repertoires in blood. The small number of donors limited the genetic and exposure-history diversity represented.

The sample taken for sequencing was naive CD4+ T cells sorted from blood. Sample cell subset or site, as interpreted from the label and publication: CD45RA+ positively selected. This TCR was recovered from a woman aged 30 to 39 in good health.

The CDR3 reads as follows: CATSRDRVGEKLFF. The DNA sequence is as follows: TGTGCCACCAGCCGGGACAGGGTAGGCGAAAAACTGTTTTTT. This chain joins TRBV15 to TRBJ1-4; 9 bases in the middle match TRBD1. CDR1 and CDR2 are drawn from the germline V gene (reference sequence): LNHNV, YYDKDF. For this chain, trimming is 5 bases at the V end and 8 bases at the J end, and the number of junction bases without a gene match is 6. From its cysteine to its phenylalanine, the CDR3 spans 14 amino acids. The retained sequence is limited to the CDR3, 42 bases, with the frame set at the first base.